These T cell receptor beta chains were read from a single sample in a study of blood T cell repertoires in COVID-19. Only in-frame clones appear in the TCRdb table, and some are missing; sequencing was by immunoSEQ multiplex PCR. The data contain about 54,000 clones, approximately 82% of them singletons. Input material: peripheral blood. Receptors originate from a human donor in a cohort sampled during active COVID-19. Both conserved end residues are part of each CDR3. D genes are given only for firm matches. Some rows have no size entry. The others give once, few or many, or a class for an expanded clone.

cdr3_nt: TGTGCCTCGACAAGGAAGACAGGGGGAGGAGGGGAGACCCAGTACTTC
cdr3_aa: CASTRKTGGGGETQYF
d_call: TRBD1
v_call: TRBV30
clone_size: few
j_call: TRBJ2-5

cdr3_nt: TGTGCCAGCAGTTACGTCCAGGGCAATCAGCCCCAGCATTTT
cdr3_aa: CASSYVQGNQPQHF
d_call: .
v_call: TRBV6-5
clone_size: .
j_call: TRBJ1-5

cdr3_nt: TGTGCCAGCAGGCTGGAGGCAAACTCACCCCTCCACTTT
cdr3_aa: CASRLEANSPLHF
d_call: .
v_call: TRBV12-3/TRBV12-4
clone_size: .
j_call: TRBJ1-6

cdr3_nt: TGTGCCAGTAGTATATCGGGCAGGGTCCAAGAGACCCAGTACTTC
cdr3_aa: CASSISGRVQETQYF
d_call: .
v_call: TRBV19
clone_size: .
j_call: TRBJ2-5

cdr3_nt: TGTGCCAGCAGCCCAGTGGGGGCCTTGGGTACTGAAGCTTTCTTT
cdr3_aa: CASSPVGALGTEAFF
d_call: .
v_call: TRBV11-2
clone_size: few
j_call: TRBJ1-1

cdr3_nt: TGTGCCAGCAGTGCTGCGCCTAGCACAGATACGCAGTATTTT
cdr3_aa: CASSAAPSTDTQYF
d_call: .
v_call: TRBV6-4
clone_size: .
j_call: TRBJ2-3

cdr3_nt: TGTGCCAGCAGACAAGACAGCTACGAGCAGTACTTC
cdr3_aa: CASRQDSYEQYF
d_call: .
v_call: TRBV3-1/TRBV3-2
clone_size: .
j_call: TRBJ2-7

cdr3_nt: TGTGCCAGCAGACCCGTGACAGGTACGCAGTATTTT
cdr3_aa: CASRPVTGTQYF
d_call: .
v_call: TRBV6-5
clone_size: .
j_call: TRBJ2-3

cdr3_nt: TGTGCCAGCAGTCCCGGCGGGGGGGCGGCAGATACGCAGTATTTT
cdr3_aa: CASSPGGGAADTQYF
d_call: TRBD2
v_call: TRBV13
clone_size: .
j_call: TRBJ2-3

cdr3_nt: TGTGCCAGCAGAGACACAGACGGCTCCCATGAAAAACTGTTTTTT
cdr3_aa: CASRDTDGSHEKLFF
d_call: .
v_call: TRBV6-5
clone_size: many
j_call: TRBJ1-4

cdr3_nt: TGTGCCAGCAGCCGCCTAGGGGCGGGGGAGACCCAGTACTTC
cdr3_aa: CASSRLGAGETQYF
d_call: .
v_call: TRBV7-3
clone_size: .
j_call: TRBJ2-5

cdr3_nt: TGTGCCAGCAGTATTGACAGGGGGGTAAATTCACCCCTCCACTTT
cdr3_aa: CASSIDRGVNSPLHF
d_call: TRBD1
v_call: TRBV2
clone_size: .
j_call: TRBJ1-6

cdr3_nt: TGTGCCAGTAGTCTCTCGACAGGGGCAGACTACGAGCAGTACTTC
cdr3_aa: CASSLSTGADYEQYF
d_call: TRBD1
v_call: TRBV19
clone_size: few
j_call: TRBJ2-7

cdr3_nt: TGTGCCAGCAGCGCCGACAGGGCAGGGGGAGGAGAGACCCAGTACTTC
cdr3_aa: CASSADRAGGGETQYF
d_call: .
v_call: TRBV5-4
clone_size: few
j_call: TRBJ2-5

cdr3_nt: TGTGCCAGCAGCTCTACAGGGCCCTCTGGGGCCAACGTCCTGACTTTC
cdr3_aa: CASSSTGPSGANVLTF
d_call: .
v_call: TRBV7-3
clone_size: .
j_call: TRBJ2-6

cdr3_nt: TGCGCCAGCAGCACCGGGACTAGCGGGGGCCCAGATACGCAGTATTTT
cdr3_aa: CASSTGTSGGPDTQYF
d_call: TRBD2
v_call: TRBV5-1
clone_size: .
j_call: TRBJ2-3

cdr3_nt: TGTGCCAGCAGAGGGACAGGGGGCCATTACACTGAAGCTTTCTTT
cdr3_aa: CASRGTGGHYTEAFF
d_call: .
v_call: TRBV21-1
clone_size: once
j_call: TRBJ1-1

cdr3_nt: TGTGCCAGCAGCTCGGACTCCTATGGCTACACCTTC
cdr3_aa: CASSSDSYGYTF
d_call: .
v_call: TRBV5-6
clone_size: few
j_call: TRBJ1-2

cdr3_nt: TGTGCCAGCAGCCAAGAGAGGGGGGGGAATCAGCCCCAGCATTTT
cdr3_aa: CASSQERGGNQPQHF
d_call: .
v_call: TRBV4-2
clone_size: .
j_call: TRBJ1-5

cdr3_nt: TGTGCCAGCAGCGTAGCGGGACAGACCTACGAGCAGTACTTC
cdr3_aa: CASSVAGQTYEQYF
d_call: TRBD1
v_call: TRBV9
clone_size: few
j_call: TRBJ2-7

cdr3_nt: TGTGCCAGCAGCCAAGATCTTAGACAGGGGACAAGCAATCAGCCCCAGCATTTT
cdr3_aa: CASSQDLRQGTSNQPQHF
d_call: TRBD1
v_call: TRBV3-1/TRBV3-2
clone_size: few
j_call: TRBJ1-5

cdr3_nt: TGTGCCAGCAGCTTAGAGCGGGCCGGGGAGCTGTTTTTT
cdr3_aa: CASSLERAGELFF
d_call: .
v_call: TRBV11-2
clone_size: .
j_call: TRBJ2-2

cdr3_nt: TGTGCCAGCAGGGTCGGAGGCGGGACAGGGAGGACCGGGGAGCTGTTTTTT
cdr3_aa: CASRVGGGTGRTGELFF
d_call: TRBD1
v_call: TRBV5-4
clone_size: .
j_call: TRBJ2-2

cdr3_nt: TGCGCCAGCAGCGGGCAGGGTTACGACAATGAGCAGTTCTTC
cdr3_aa: CASSGQGYDNEQFF
d_call: .
v_call: TRBV5-1
clone_size: .
j_call: TRBJ2-1

cdr3_nt: TGTGCCAGTAAAGACCCGGCGGGCTATGGCTACACCTTC
cdr3_aa: CASKDPAGYGYTF
d_call: .
v_call: TRBV19
clone_size: .
j_call: TRBJ1-2

cdr3_nt: TGTGCCAGCAGTTTAAAGTTTCGGCAGGGAGAGACCCAGTACTTC
cdr3_aa: CASSLKFRQGETQYF
d_call: .
v_call: TRBV28
clone_size: .
j_call: TRBJ2-5

cdr3_nt: TGTGCCAGCAGCTTAGATGGTCGAGGAGGTAGCACTGAAGCTTTCTTT
cdr3_aa: CASSLDGRGGSTEAFF
d_call: .
v_call: TRBV11-3
clone_size: .
j_call: TRBJ1-1

cdr3_nt: TGTGCCACCAGCAGAGATCGGCAACAGGGGCTCCTAGCCAAAAACATTCAGTACTTC
cdr3_aa: CATSRDRQQGLLAKNIQYF
d_call: TRBD1
v_call: TRBV15
clone_size: once
j_call: TRBJ2-4

cdr3_nt: TGCAGCGTTGAAAGGGGGTACGAGCAGTACTTC
cdr3_aa: CSVERGYEQYF
d_call: .
v_call: TRBV29-1
clone_size: .
j_call: TRBJ2-7

cdr3_nt: TGTGCCTGGACCCACACAGGGATTGAGCAGTACTTC
cdr3_aa: CAWTHTGIEQYF
d_call: .
v_call: TRBV30
clone_size: once
j_call: TRBJ2-7

cdr3_nt: TGCGCCAGCAGCCCCCGCAGCGCAGATACGCAGTATTTT
cdr3_aa: CASSPRSADTQYF
d_call: .
v_call: TRBV4-3
clone_size: .
j_call: TRBJ2-3

cdr3_nt: TGCGCCAGCAGCCAAGATGGGGGCGACTATGGCTACACCTTC
cdr3_aa: CASSQDGGDYGYTF
d_call: .
v_call: TRBV4-3
clone_size: .
j_call: TRBJ1-2

cdr3_nt: TGTGCCAGCAGCTCCTACACAGATACGCAGTATTTT
cdr3_aa: CASSSYTDTQYF
d_call: .
v_call: TRBV7-2
clone_size: .
j_call: TRBJ2-3

cdr3_nt: TGTGCCAGCAGTTACTCAGCGGGCACCGGGGAGCTGTTTTTT
cdr3_aa: CASSYSAGTGELFF
d_call: .
v_call: TRBV6-6
clone_size: .
j_call: TRBJ2-2

cdr3_nt: TGCAGCGTGAGGGACAGGGGCTCCATGACCCAGTACTTC
cdr3_aa: CSVRDRGSMTQYF
d_call: TRBD1
v_call: TRBV29-1
clone_size: .
j_call: TRBJ2-5

cdr3_nt: TGTGCCAGCAGCTTATATAGTCCTCAGGGTACGGCTTTCTTT
cdr3_aa: CASSLYSPQGTAFF
d_call: .
v_call: TRBV11-2
clone_size: .
j_call: TRBJ1-1

cdr3_nt: TGTGCCAGCAGCTCGGGACTGCGGGGGGCCACTGAAGCTTTCTTT
cdr3_aa: CASSSGLRGATEAFF
d_call: .
v_call: TRBV7-2
clone_size: .
j_call: TRBJ1-1

cdr3_nt: TGTGCCAGCAGTCCAGGACAGGCCTATGGCTACACCTTC
cdr3_aa: CASSPGQAYGYTF
d_call: TRBD1
v_call: TRBV12-3/TRBV12-4
clone_size: .
j_call: TRBJ1-2

cdr3_nt: TGCAGTGCTAGTCCGCGGAGGACCGGGACAGAGGACGAGCAGTACTTC
cdr3_aa: CSASPRRTGTEDEQYF
d_call: TRBD1
v_call: TRBV20-1
clone_size: .
j_call: TRBJ2-7

cdr3_nt: TGTGCCAGCACCCAGCAGGACTTGGTCACTGAAGCTTTCTTT
cdr3_aa: CASTQQDLVTEAFF
d_call: .
v_call: TRBV7-2
clone_size: .
j_call: TRBJ1-1

cdr3_nt: TGTGCCAGCAGCTTGGGGACGCTTAGCGGGGTGCAGTACTTC
cdr3_aa: CASSLGTLSGVQYF
d_call: TRBD2
v_call: TRBV7-2
clone_size: .
j_call: TRBJ2-7